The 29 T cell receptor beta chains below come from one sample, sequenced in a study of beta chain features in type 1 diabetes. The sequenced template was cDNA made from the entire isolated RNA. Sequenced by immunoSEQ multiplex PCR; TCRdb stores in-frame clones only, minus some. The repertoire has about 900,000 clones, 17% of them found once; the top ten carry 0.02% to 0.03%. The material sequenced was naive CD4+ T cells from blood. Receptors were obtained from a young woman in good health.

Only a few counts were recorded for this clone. The CDR3 protein is CSAIGPYEQYF. The CDR3 bases are TGCAGTGCTATTGGTCCCTACGAGCAGTACTTC. The V and J genes are TRBV20-1 and TRBJ2-7; D uncertain. The CDR3 extends over 11 amino acids. The V gene lost 4 bases and the J gene lost 2 bases, with 6 bases spanning the gap. The V gene's germline CDR1 is DFQATT and CDR2 SNEGSKA (reference sequence).

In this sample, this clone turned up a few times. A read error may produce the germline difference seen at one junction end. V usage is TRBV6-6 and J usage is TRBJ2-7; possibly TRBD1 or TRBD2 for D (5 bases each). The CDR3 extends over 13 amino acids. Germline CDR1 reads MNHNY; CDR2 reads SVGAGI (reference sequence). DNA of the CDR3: TGTGCCAGCCAGTCCAGGGTGGGGAGCGAGCAATACTTC. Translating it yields CASQSRVGSEQYF.

In nucleotides, the CDR3 is TGCGCCAGCAGTAATAGTCTCCTAAACAATGAGCAGTTCTTC. Encoded protein: CASSNSLLNNEQFF. The genes are TRBV5-1 and TRBJ2-1; the D is unclear. Trimming pared 5 bases from V and 5 bases from J, leaving 14 bases between. The CDR3 consists of 14 residues. Germline V gene lookup returns CDR1 SGHRS and CDR2 YFSETQ.

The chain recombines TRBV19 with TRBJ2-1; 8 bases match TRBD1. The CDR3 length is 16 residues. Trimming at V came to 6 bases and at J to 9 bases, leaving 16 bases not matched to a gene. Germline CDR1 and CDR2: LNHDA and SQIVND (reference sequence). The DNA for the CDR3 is TGTGCCAGTAGGACCCCAGGGGGCGAGTCGTTAGGTGAGCAGTTCTTC. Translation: CASRTPGGESLGEQFF.

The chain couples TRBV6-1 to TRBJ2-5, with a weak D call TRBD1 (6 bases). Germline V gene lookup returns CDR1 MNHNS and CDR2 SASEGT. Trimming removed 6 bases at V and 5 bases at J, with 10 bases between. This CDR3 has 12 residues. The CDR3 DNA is TGTGCCAGCAGCCAAGACAGGGAGACCCAGTACTTC. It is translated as CASSQDRETQYF.

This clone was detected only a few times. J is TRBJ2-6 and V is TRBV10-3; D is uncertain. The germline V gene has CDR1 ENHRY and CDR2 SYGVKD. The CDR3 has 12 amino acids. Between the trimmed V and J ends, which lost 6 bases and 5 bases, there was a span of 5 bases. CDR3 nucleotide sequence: TGTGCCATCAGCGAACGGGCCAACGTCCTGACTTTC. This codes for CAISERANVLTF.

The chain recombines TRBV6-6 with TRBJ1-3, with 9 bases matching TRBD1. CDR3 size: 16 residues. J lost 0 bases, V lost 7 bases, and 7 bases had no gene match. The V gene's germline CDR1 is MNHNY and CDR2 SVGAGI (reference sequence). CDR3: CASTTTGGTSGNTIYF. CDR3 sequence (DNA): TGTGCCAGCACCACCACAGGGGGCACCTCTGGAAACACCATATATTTT.

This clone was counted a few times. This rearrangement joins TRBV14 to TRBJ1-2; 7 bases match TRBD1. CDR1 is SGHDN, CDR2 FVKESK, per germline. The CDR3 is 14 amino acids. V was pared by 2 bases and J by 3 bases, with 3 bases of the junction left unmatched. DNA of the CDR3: TGTGCCAGCAGCCAAAACCAGGGGGACTATGGCTACACCTTC. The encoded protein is CASSQNQGDYGYTF.

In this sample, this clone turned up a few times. Here the CDR3 DNA reads TGTGCCAGCAGTTCCGGGACAGGGGGCGAGACCCAGTACTTC. Translating gives CASSSGTGGETQYF. The chain uses TRBV28 and TRBJ2-5; 12 bases map to TRBD1. V shed 4 bases, J shed 5 bases, and the junction held 2 bases outside the gene matches. The CDR3 spans 14 residues. Germline V CDR1 and CDR2: MDHEN, SYDVKM.

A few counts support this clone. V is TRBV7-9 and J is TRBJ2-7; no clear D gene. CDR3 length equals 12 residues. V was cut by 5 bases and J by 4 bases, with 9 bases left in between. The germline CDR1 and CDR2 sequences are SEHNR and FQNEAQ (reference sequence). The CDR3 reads CASSKTDYEQYF. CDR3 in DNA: TGTGCCAGCAGCAAAACAGATTACGAGCAGTACTTC.

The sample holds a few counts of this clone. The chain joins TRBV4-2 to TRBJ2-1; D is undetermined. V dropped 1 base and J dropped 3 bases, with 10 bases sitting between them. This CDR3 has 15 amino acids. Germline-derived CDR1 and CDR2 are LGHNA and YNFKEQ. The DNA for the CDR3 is TGTGCCAGCAGCCAAGGGGGTGGGCGCTACAATGAGCAGTTCTTC. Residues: CASSQGGGRYNEQFF.

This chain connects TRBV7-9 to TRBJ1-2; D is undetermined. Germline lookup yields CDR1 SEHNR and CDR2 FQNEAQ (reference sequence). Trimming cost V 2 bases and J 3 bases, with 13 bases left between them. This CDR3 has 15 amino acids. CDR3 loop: CASSLPLDTYYGYTF. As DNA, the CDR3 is TGTGCCAGCAGCTTACCGCTCGATACCTACTATGGCTACACCTTC.

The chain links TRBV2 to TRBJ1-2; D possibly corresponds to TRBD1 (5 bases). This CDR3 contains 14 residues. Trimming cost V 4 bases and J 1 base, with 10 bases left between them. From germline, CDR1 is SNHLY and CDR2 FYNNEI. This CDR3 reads CASSADTYNYGYTF. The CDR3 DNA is TGTGCCAGCAGTGCGGACACCTATAACTATGGCTACACCTTC.

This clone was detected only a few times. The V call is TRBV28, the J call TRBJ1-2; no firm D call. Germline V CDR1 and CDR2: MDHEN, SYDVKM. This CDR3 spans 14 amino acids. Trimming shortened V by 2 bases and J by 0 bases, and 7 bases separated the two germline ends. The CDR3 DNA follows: TGTGCCAGCAGTTTAAACGCTGCTAACTATGGCTACACCTTC. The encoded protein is CASSLNAANYGYTF.

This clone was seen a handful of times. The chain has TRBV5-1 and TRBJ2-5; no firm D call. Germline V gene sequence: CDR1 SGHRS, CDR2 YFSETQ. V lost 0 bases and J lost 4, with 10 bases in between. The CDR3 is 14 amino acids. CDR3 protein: CASSLDLGSETQYF. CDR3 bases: TGCGCCAGCAGCTTGGATCTGGGATCAGAGACCCAGTACTTC.

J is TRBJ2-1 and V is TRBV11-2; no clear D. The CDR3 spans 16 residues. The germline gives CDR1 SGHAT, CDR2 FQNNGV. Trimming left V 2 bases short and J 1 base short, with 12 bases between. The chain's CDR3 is CASSLSFATSYNEQFF. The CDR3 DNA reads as TGTGCCAGCAGCTTATCGTTCGCGACATCCTACAATGAGCAGTTCTTC.

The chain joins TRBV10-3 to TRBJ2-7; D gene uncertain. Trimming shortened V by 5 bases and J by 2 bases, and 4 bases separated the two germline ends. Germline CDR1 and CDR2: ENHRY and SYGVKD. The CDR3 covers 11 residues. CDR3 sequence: CAISPAYEQYF. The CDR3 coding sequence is TGTGCCATCAGTCCCGCCTACGAGCAGTACTTC.

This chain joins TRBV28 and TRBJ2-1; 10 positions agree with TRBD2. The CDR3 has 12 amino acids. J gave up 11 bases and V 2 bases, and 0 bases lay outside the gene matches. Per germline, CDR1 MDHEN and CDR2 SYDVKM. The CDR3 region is CASSLTSGKQFF. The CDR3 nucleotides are TGTGCCAGCAGTTTAACTAGCGGGAAGCAGTTCTTC.

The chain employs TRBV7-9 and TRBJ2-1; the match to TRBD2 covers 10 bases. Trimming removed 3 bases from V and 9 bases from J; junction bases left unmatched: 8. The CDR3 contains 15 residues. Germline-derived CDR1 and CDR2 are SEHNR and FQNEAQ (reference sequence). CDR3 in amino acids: CASSFGTSVGAEQFF. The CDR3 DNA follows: TGTGCCAGCAGCTTTGGGACTAGCGTCGGCGCTGAGCAGTTCTTC. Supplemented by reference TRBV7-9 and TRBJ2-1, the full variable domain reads DTGVSQNPRHKITKRGQNVTFRCDPISEHNRLYWYRQTLGQGPEFLTYFQNEAQLEKSRLLSDRFSAERPKGSFSTLEIQRTEQGDSAMYLCASSFGTSVGAEQFFGPGTRLTVL.

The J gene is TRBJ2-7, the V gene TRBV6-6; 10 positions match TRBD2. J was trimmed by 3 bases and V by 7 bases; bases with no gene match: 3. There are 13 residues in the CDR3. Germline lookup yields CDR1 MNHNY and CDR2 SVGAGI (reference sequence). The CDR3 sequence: CASNLAGDYEQYF. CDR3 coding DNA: TGTGCCAGCAACCTAGCGGGGGACTACGAGCAGTACTTC.

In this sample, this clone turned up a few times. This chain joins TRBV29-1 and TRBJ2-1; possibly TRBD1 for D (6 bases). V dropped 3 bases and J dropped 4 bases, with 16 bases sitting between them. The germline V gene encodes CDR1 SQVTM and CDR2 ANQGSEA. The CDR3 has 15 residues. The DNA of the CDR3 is TGCAGCGTTGAGGAAGGGGGAGTGGGGTACAATGAGCAGTTCTTC. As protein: CSVEEGGVGYNEQFF.

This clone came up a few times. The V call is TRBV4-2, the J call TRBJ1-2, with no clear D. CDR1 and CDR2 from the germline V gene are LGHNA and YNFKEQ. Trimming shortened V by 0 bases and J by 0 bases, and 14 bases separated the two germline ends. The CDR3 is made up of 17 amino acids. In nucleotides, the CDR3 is TGTGCCAGCAGCCAAGATATACTGGCAGGAGCTAACTATGGCTACACCTTC. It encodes CASSQDILAGANYGYTF.

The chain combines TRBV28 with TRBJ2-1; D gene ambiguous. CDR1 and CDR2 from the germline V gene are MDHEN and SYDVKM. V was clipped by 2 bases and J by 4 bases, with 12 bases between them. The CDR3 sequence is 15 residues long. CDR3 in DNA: TGTGCCAGCAGTTTAAAGAGACGGTCTTACAATGAGCAGTTCTTC. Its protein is CASSLKRRSYNEQFF.

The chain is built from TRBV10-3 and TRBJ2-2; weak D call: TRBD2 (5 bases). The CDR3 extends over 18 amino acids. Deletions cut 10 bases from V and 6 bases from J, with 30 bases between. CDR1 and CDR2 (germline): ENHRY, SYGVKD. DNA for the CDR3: TGTGCCACGGTAGCGTACGTTGACGGATTGGGCTTCTCCGGGGAGCTGTTTTTT. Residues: CATVAYVDGLGFSGELFF.

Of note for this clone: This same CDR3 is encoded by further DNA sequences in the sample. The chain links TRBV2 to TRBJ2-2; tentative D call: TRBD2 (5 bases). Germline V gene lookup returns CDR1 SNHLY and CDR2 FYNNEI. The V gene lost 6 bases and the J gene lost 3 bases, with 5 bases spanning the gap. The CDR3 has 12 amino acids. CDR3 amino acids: CASSGDTGELFF. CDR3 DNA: TGTGCCAGCAGCGGGGACACCGGGGAGCTGTTTTTT.

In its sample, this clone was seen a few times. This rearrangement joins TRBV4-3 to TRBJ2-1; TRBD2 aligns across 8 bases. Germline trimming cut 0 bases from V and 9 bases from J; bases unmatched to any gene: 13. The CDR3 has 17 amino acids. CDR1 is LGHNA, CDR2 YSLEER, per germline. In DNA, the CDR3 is TGCGCCAGCAGCCAAGATACCTCCAGCGGGAGCCGCGGTGAGCAGTTCTTC. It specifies CASSQDTSSGSRGEQFF.

CDR3 in amino acids: CAISARGQGATDTQYF. CDR3 DNA sequence: TGTGCCATCAGTGCTAGGGGACAGGGGGCCACAGATACGCAGTATTTT. The chain combines TRBV10-3 with TRBJ2-3; 12 bases fit TRBD1. There are 16 residues in the CDR3. The germline CDR1 and CDR2 sequences are ENHRY and SYGVKD. V shed 4 bases, J shed 2 bases, and the junction held 4 bases outside the gene matches.

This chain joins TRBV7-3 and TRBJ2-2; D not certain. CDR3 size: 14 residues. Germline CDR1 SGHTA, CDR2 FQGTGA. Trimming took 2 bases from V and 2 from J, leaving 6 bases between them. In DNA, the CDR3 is TGTGCCAGCAGCTTATATAGAAACACCGGGGAGCTGTTTTTT. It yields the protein CASSLYRNTGELFF.

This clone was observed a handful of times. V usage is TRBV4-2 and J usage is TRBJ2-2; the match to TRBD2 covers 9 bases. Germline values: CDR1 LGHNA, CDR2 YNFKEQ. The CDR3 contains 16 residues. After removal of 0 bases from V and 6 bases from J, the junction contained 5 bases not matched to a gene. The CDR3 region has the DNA TGTGCCAGCAGCCAAGAGGGCGGGAGGGCCTCCGGGGAGCTGTTTTTT. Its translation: CASSQEGGRASGELFF.